The 20 T cell receptor beta chains below were found in one sample sequenced in a study of beta chain features in type 1 diabetes (dated by TCRdb to about 2018). The antigens for these receptors are not known. The paper as a whole reports these results and caveats: In all four CD4+ subsets, TCRB CDR3 length was moderately but significantly shorter in type 1 diabetes patients.

Receptor libraries were prepared by the immunoSEQ multiplex PCR assay. All of the isolated RNA was reverse transcribed with the High Capacity cDNA Reverse Transcription Kit, so expressed TCRB transcripts were sequenced. The table was pulled from immuneACCESS by TCRdb, which kept in-frame rearrangements only. Such tables lose some clones; where checked, under half of the loss comes from unresolved V genes, and the rest has no known cause. The sample yields 250,000 to 300,000 clones; about 23% were counted once. 0.012% of the sample lies in the top ten. The sequenced sample was naive CD4+ T cells from blood. This sample's cell subset or site label indicates: true naive CD4+ T cells. All receptors come from a woman aged 25 to 39 with type 1 diabetes.

This clone was seen only a few times. The chain employs TRBV7-9 and TRBJ2-1; possibly TRBD2 for D (6 bases). CDR1 is SEHNR and CDR2 is FQNEAQ in the germline V gene (reference sequence). The length of the CDR3 is 13 residues. Deletions cut 0 bases from V and 10 bases from J, with 10 bases between. The DNA of the CDR3 is TGTGCCAGCAGCTTAGCGGAGGGAAGGGAGCAGTTCTTC. This sequence encodes CASSLAEGREQFF.

The chain has TRBV9 and TRBJ2-5; tentatively, D is TRBD2 (5 bases). The germline V gene encodes CDR1 SGDLS and CDR2 YYNGEE. Deletions cut 0 bases from V and 2 bases from J, with 11 bases between. The CDR3 is 15 amino acids. The CDR3 protein is CASSVVGGGQETQYF. The CDR3 DNA is TGTGCCAGCAGCGTAGTCGGAGGTGGTCAAGAGACCCAGTACTTC.

This chain links TRBV5-1 with TRBJ2-5, with 10 bases fitting TRBD2. The germline gives CDR1 SGHRS, CDR2 YFSETQ. With 0 bases clipped from V and 7 bases from J, the junction kept 3 bases outside the gene matches. This CDR3 region has 14 residues. CDR3 protein: CASSLALAGATQYF. CDR3 DNA sequence: TGCGCCAGCAGCTTGGCGCTAGCGGGAGCGACCCAGTACTTC.

This clone came up a few times. The chain's CDR3 is CSAAVEGNTIYF. The CDR3 region has the DNA TGCAGCGCTGCCGTTGAGGGAAACACCATATATTTT. V gene TRBV29-1 combines with J gene TRBJ1-3; D is ambiguous. CDR3 length: 12 residues. The ends were cut back, 7 bases at V and 4 bases at J, with 11 bases in the middle. Germline lookup yields CDR1 SQVTM and CDR2 ANQGSEA.

This sequence joins TRBV9 and TRBJ2-2, with D maybe TRBD2 (5 bases). The CDR3 runs to 16 residues. Trimming pared 0 bases from V and 5 bases from J, leaving 14 bases between. CDR1 is SGDLS, CDR2 YYNGEE, per germline. CDR3 sequence reads: CASSVGSEPRTGELFF. The CDR3 bases are TGTGCCAGCAGCGTAGGTAGCGAACCGAGGACCGGGGAGCTGTTTTTT.

The rearrangement links TRBV30 to TRBJ1-2, with D hard to call. This CDR3 has 15 residues. V gave up 0 bases and J gave up 11 bases, with 22 bases separating them. Germline V CDR1 and CDR2: GTSNPN, SVGIG (reference sequence). The CDR3 protein is CAWSVSRVVNRPYTF. The DNA for the CDR3 is TGTGCCTGGAGTGTATCGAGAGTCGTGAACAGACCATACACCTTC.

The chain combines TRBV30 with TRBJ1-5, with TRBD1 as a possible D gene (5 bases). Germline-derived CDR1 and CDR2 are GTSNPN and SVGIG (reference sequence). CDR3 length: 14 amino acids. V lost 2 bases, J lost 5 bases, and 13 bases lay in between. This CDR3 is CAWSREGNDQPQHF. The CDR3 DNA is TGTGCCTGGAGTCGGGAGGGGAATGATCAGCCCCAGCATTTT.

The CDR3 spells CSVQPRITGTDTQYF. The DNA for the CDR3 is TGCAGCGTCCAGCCCCGGATCACAGGCACAGATACGCAGTATTTT. This sequence joins TRBV29-1 and TRBJ2-3; unclear D gene. In germline, CDR1 is SQVTM, CDR2 ANQGSEA. The CDR3 loop spans 15 amino acids. V lost 6 bases to trimming and J lost 1 base, with 17 bases between them.

This chain joins TRBV25-1 and TRBJ2-2, with 10 bases identical to TRBD1. CDR3 length: 16 residues. Germline values: CDR1 MGHDK, CDR2 SYGVNS. Losses at the gene ends were 2 bases for V and 6 bases for J; bases not matched to a gene: 6. The CDR3 sequence: CASSEQGQGLAGELFF. In nucleotides, the CDR3 is TGTGCCAGCAGTGAACAGGGACAGGGGCTTGCCGGGGAGCTGTTTTTT.

This chain joins TRBV30 and TRBJ2-2; 13 bases agree with TRBD2. Germline trimming cut 4 bases from V and 4 bases from J; bases unmatched to any gene: 9. Looked up from germline, CDR1 is GTSNPN and CDR2 is SVGIG (reference sequence). The CDR3 is 17 residues long. In DNA, the CDR3 is TGTGCCTGGATGCGGACTAGCGGGAGATTGAGCACCGGGGAGCTGTTTTTT. It translates to CAWMRTSGRLSTGELFF.

The V gene is TRBV28, the J gene TRBJ1-2, with 8 bases that match TRBD1. Germline CDR1 is MDHEN and CDR2 is SYDVKM. The CDR3 covers 15 residues. Losses at the gene ends were 6 bases for V and 4 bases for J; bases not matched to a gene: 10. The CDR3 region is CASSSPGGSGYGYTF. CDR3 coding DNA: TGTGCCAGCAGCTCTCCAGGGGGCAGTGGCTATGGCTACACCTTC.

This clone has more than one count but fewer than ten. The chain joins TRBV29-1 to TRBJ2-1; 7 nucleotides align to TRBD2. V dropped 7 bases and J dropped 3; count of bases not matched to a gene: 9. The CDR3 covers 14 residues. Germline V gives CDR1 SQVTM, CDR2 ANQGSEA. This CDR3 reads CSALRGVHYNEQFF. The CDR3 coding sequence is TGCAGCGCCCTCCGGGGGGTCCACTACAATGAGCAGTTCTTC.

This clone was observed a handful of times. The chain has TRBV4-2 and TRBJ2-7; 9 positions match TRBD2. The junction had 7 bases not matched to a gene; V was cut back by 0 bases and J by 4 bases. Germline V gene sequence: CDR1 LGHNA, CDR2 YNFKEQ. This CDR3 comprises 16 residues. This CDR3 reads CASSQETPSGVYEQYF. The CDR3 nucleotides are TGTGCCAGCAGCCAAGAAACGCCTAGCGGGGTTTACGAGCAGTACTTC.

This clone was recorded a few times. The chain uses TRBV7-9 and TRBJ1-2; D is ambiguous. In germline, CDR1 is SEHNR, CDR2 FQNEAQ (reference sequence). Trimming pared 2 bases from V and 2 bases from J, leaving 12 bases between. This CDR3 contains 15 residues. CDR3 protein: CASSLSSQINYGYTF. CDR3 DNA sequence: TGTGCCAGCAGCTTATCCAGTCAAATAAACTATGGCTACACCTTC.

This sequence joins TRBV5-1 and TRBJ2-7; TRBD2 matches at 13 bases. Trimming removed 4 bases from V and 4 bases from J; junction bases left unmatched: 2. The CDR3 has 14 residues. CDR1 SGHRS and CDR2 YFSETQ come from the germline V gene. CDR3: CASSTSGRAYEQYF. CDR3 sequence (DNA): TGCGCCAGCAGCACTAGCGGGAGGGCGTACGAGCAGTACTTC.

The chain joins TRBV9 to TRBJ2-3; tentatively, D is TRBD2 (6 bases). The germline V and J ends were trimmed by 0 bases and 6 bases, with 17 bases remaining between them. The CDR3 loop spans 16 amino acids. Per the germline V gene, CDR1 is SGDLS and CDR2 is YYNGEE. CDR3: CASSVAAGPAWDTQYF. DNA of the CDR3: TGTGCCAGCAGCGTAGCGGCGGGACCCGCCTGGGATACGCAGTATTTT.

CDR3 in DNA: TGTGCCAGCAGTGTCGAATACAGAAACTATGGCTACACCTTC. Protein: CASSVEYRNYGYTF. The genes are TRBV6-6 and TRBJ1-2; D is unclear. V was clipped by 5 bases and J by 2 bases, with 12 bases between them. This CDR3 spans 14 amino acids. Germline values: CDR1 MNHNY, CDR2 SVGAGI (reference sequence).

The sample holds a few counts of this clone. The genes are TRBV7-9 and TRBJ2-7; TRBD1 agrees at 7 bases. J was trimmed by 6 bases and V by 1 base; bases with no gene match: 0. Germline loops: CDR1 SEHNR, CDR2 FQNEAQ (reference sequence). The length of the CDR3 is 12 residues. CDR3 amino acids: CASSLEGAEQYF. CDR3 bases: TGTGCCAGCAGCTTAGAGGGGGCCGAGCAGTACTTC.

This clone was seen a handful of times. The rearrangement links TRBV27 to TRBJ1-1, with no clear D. Germline values: CDR1 MNHEY, CDR2 SMNVEV (reference sequence). CDR3 length equals 13 residues. V was trimmed by 6 bases and J by 4 bases, leaving 12 bases between them. The CDR3: CASRSDPGTEAFF. The CDR3, as DNA: TGTGCCAGCAGGTCTGATCCGGGCACTGAAGCTTTCTTT.

This clone occurred a few times. The V call is TRBV11-3, the J call TRBJ2-2; unclear D gene. Germline CDR1 SGHNT, CDR2 YENEEA. Trimming stripped 5 bases from V and 7 bases from J, with 11 bases between. The CDR3 consists of 13 residues. CDR3 sequence: CASSPRGGGELFF. CDR3 DNA: TGTGCCAGCAGCCCTCGAGGCGGCGGGGAGCTGTTTTTT.